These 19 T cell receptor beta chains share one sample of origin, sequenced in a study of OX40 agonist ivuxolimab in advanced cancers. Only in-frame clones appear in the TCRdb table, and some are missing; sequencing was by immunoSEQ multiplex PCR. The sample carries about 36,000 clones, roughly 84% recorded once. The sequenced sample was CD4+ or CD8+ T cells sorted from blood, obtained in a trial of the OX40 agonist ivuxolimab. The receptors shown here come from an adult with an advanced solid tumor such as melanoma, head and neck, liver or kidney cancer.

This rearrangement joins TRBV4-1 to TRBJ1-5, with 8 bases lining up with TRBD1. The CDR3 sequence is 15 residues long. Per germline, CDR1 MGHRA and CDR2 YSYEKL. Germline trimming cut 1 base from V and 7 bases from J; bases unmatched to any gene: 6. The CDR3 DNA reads TGCGCCAGCAGCCAAGGGGGGACAGGCTTACAGCCCCAGCATTTT. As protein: CASSQGGTGLQPQHF.

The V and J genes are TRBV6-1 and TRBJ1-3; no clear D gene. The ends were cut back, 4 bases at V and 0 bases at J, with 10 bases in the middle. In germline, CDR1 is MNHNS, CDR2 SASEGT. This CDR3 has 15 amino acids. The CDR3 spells CASSGRPISGNTIYF. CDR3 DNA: TGTGCCAGCAGTGGGCGGCCAATCTCTGGAAACACCATATATTTT.

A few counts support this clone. DNA for the CDR3: TGTGCCTGGAGTGTGGTAGGATTGCTCCCCTATGGCTACACCTTC. Translating gives CAWSVVGLLPYGYTF. This chain joins TRBV30 and TRBJ1-2; D is ambiguous. Trimming took off 0 bases at V and 4 bases at J, with 15 bases between the two ends. Germline V CDR1 and CDR2: GTSNPN, SVGIG (reference sequence). This CDR3 comprises 15 residues.

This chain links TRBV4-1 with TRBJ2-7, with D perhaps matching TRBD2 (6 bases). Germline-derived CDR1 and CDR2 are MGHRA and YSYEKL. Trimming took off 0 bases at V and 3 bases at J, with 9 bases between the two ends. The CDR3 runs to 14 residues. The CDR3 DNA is TGCGCCAGCAGCCAAGATCGGGGGTTCTACGAGCAGTACTTC. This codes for CASSQDRGFYEQYF.

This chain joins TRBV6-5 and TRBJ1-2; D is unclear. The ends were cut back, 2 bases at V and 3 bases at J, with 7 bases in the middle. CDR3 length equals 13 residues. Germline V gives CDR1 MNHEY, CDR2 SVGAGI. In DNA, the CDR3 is TGTGCCAGCAGTTACGGGTCGTACTATGGCTACACCTTC. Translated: CASSYGSYYGYTF.

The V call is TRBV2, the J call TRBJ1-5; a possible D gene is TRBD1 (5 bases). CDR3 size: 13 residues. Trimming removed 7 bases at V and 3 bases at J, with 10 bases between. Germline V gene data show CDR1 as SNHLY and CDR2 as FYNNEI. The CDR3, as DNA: TGTGCCAGCAACGGGGGATTCAATCAGCCCCAGCATTTT. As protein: CASNGGFNQPQHF.

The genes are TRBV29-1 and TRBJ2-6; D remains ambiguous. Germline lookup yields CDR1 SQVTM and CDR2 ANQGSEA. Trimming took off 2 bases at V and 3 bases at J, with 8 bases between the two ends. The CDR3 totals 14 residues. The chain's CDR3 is CSVESTLGANVLTF. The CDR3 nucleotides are TGCAGCGTTGAATCTACCCTTGGGGCCAACGTCCTGACTTTC.

The DNA of the CDR3 is TGTGCCACCAGGGGGATTAACAGGGGGACTAATGAAAAACTGTTTTTT. Translated: CATRGINRGTNEKLFF. This chain links TRBV15 with TRBJ1-4, with 8 nucleotides matching TRBD1. The CDR3 loop spans 16 amino acids. Germline CDR1 reads LNHNV; CDR2 reads YYDKDF (reference sequence). V was pared by 6 bases and J by 2 bases, with 8 bases of the junction left unmatched.

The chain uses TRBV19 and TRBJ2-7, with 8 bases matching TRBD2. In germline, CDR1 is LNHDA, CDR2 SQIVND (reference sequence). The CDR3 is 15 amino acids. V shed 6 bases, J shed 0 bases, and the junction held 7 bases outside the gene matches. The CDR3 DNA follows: TGTGCCAGTAGGCCGAAAGGGACTAGCTCCTACGAGCAGTACTTC. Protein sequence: CASRPKGTSSYEQYF. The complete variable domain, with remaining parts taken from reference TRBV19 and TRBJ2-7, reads DGGITQSPKYLFRKEGQNVTLSCEQNLNHDAMYWYRQDPGQGLRLIYYSQIVNDFQKGDIAEGYSVSREKKESFPLTVTSAQKNPTAFYLCASRPKGTSSYEQYFGPGTRLTVT.

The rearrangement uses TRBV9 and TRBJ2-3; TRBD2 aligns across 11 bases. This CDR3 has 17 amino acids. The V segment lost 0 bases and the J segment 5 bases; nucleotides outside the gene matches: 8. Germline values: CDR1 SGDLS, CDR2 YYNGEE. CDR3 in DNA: TGTGCCAGCAGCGTAGTGGGTAGCGGGGGGGCCGGAGATACGCAGTATTTT. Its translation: CASSVVGSGGAGDTQYF.

The CDR3 loop reads CASSFAYNEQFF. The CDR3 region has the DNA TGTGCCAGCAGCTTCGCCTACAATGAGCAGTTCTTC. The V and J genes are TRBV11-3 and TRBJ2-1; no definite D call. V lost 3 bases and J lost 2, with 2 bases in between. CDR1 SGHNT and CDR2 YENEEA come from the germline V gene. This CDR3 spans 12 amino acids.

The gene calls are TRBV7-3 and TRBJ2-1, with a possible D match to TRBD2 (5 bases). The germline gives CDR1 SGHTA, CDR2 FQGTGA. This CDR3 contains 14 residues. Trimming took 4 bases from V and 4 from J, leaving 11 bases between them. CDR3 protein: CASSSPGSYNEQFF. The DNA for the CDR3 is TGTGCCAGCAGCTCGCCTGGGAGTTACAATGAGCAGTTCTTC. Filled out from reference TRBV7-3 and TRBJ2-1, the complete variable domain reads GAGVSQTPSNKVTEKGKYVELRCDPISGHTALYWYRQSLGQGPEFLIYFQGTGAADDSGLPNDRFFAVRPEGSVSTLKIQRTERGDSAVYLCASSSPGSYNEQFFGPGTRLTVL.

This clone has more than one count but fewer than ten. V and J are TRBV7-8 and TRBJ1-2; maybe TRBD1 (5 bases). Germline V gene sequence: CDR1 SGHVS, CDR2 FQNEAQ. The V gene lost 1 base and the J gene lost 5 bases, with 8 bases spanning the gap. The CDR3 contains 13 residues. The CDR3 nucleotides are TGTGCCAGCAGCTTAGAAAGGACATATGGCTACACCTTC. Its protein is CASSLERTYGYTF.

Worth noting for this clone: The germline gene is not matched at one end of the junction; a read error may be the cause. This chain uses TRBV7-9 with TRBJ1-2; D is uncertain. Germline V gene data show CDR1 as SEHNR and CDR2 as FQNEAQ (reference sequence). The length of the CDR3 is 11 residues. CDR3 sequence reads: CASSSDTVSSF. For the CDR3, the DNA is TGTGCCAGCAGCTCTGACACGGTTTCCTCCTTC.

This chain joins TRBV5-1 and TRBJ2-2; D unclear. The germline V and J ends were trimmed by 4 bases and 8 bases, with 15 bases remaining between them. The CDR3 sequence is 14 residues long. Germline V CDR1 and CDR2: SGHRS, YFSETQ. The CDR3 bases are TGCGCCAGCAGCGGTATTAGTTCGTCGGGGGAGCTGTTTTTT. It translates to CASSGISSSGELFF. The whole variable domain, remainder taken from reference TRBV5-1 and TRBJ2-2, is KAGVTQTPRYLIKTRGQQVTLSCSPISGHRSVSWYQQTPGQGLQFLFEYFSETQRNKGNFPGRFSGRQFSNSRSEMNVSTLELGDSALYLCASSGISSSGELFFGEGSRLTVL.

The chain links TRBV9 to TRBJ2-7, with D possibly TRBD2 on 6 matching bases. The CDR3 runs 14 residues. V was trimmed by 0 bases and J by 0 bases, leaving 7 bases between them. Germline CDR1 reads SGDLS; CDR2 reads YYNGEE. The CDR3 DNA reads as TGTGCCAGCAGCGTAGGGACTAACTCCTACGAGCAGTACTTC. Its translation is CASSVGTNSYEQYF.

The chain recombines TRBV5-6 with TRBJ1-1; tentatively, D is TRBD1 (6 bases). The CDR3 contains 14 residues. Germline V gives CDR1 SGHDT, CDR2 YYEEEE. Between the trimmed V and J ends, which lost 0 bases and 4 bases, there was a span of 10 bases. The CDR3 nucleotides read TGTGCCAGCAGCTTGGGAACAGGGAGCACTGAAGCTTTCTTT. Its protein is CASSLGTGSTEAFF.

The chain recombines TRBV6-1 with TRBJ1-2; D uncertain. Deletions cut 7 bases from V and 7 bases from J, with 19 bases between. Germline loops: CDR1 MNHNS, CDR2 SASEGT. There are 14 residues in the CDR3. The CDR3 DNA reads TGTGCCAGCACCGCCGAACCGGCCGGTGGTGGCTACACCTTC. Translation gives CASTAEPAGGGYTF.

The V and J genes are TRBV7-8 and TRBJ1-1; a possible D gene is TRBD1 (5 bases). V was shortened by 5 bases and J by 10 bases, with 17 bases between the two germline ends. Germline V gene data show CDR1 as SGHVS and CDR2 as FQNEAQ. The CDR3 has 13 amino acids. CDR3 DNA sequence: TGTGCCAGCAGCCTTGGGACCTCTGGAGGAGCTTTCTTT. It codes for CASSLGTSGGAFF.